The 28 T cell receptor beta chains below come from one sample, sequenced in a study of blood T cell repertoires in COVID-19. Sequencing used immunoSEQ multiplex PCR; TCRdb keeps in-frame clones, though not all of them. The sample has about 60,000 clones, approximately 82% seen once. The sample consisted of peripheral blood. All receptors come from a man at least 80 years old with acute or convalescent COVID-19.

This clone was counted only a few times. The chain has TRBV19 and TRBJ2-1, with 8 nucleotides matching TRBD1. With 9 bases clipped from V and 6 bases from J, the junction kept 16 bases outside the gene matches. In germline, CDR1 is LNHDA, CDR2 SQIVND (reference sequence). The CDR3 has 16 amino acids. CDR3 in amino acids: CASYPRPGQGSNEQFF. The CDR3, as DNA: TGTGCCAGCTACCCGCGCCCCGGACAGGGAAGCAATGAGCAGTTCTTC. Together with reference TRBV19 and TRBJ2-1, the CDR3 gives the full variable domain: DGGITQSPKYLFRKEGQNVTLSCEQNLNHDAMYWYRQDPGQGLRLIYYSQIVNDFQKGDIAEGYSVSREKKESFPLTVTSAQKNPTAFYLCASYPRPGQGSNEQFFGPGTRLTVL.

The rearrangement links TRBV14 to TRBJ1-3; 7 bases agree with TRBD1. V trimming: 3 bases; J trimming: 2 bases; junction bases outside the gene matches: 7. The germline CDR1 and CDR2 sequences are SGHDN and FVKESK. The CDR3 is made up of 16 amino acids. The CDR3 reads CASSHRQGATGNTIYF. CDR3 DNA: TGTGCCAGCAGCCACCGACAGGGTGCCACTGGAAACACCATATATTTT.

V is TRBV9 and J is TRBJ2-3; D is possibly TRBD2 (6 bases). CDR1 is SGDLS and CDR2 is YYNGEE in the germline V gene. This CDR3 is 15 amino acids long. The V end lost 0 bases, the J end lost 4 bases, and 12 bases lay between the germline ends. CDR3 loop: CASSVDGSWADTQYF. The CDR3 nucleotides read TGTGCCAGCAGCGTAGACGGGAGTTGGGCAGATACGCAGTATTTT.

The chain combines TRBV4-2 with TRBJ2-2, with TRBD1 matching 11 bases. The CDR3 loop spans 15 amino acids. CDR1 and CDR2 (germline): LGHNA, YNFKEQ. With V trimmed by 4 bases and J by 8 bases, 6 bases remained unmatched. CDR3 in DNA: TGTGCCAGCAGCCGGGGGACAGGGGGGTTGGGGGAGCTGTTTTTT. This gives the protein CASSRGTGGLGELFF.

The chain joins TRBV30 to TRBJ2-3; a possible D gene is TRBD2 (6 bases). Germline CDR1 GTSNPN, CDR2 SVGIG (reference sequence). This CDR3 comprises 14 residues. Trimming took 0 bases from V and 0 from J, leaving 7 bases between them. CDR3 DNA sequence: TGTGCCTGGAGTGTCGGGGGTAGCACAGATACGCAGTATTTT. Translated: CAWSVGGSTDTQYF.

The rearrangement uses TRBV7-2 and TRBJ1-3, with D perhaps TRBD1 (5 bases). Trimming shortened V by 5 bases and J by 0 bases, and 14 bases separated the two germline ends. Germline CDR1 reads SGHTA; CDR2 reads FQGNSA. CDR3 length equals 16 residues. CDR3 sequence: CASSQAGGVSGNTIYF. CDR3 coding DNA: TGTGCCAGCAGCCAAGCCGGGGGTGTCTCTGGAAACACCATATATTTT.

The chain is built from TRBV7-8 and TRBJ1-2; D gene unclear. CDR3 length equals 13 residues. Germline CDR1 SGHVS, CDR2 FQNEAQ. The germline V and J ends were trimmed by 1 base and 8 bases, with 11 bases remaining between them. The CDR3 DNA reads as TGTGCCAGCAGCTTAGGAGGGTATAACGGCTACACCTTC. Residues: CASSLGGYNGYTF.

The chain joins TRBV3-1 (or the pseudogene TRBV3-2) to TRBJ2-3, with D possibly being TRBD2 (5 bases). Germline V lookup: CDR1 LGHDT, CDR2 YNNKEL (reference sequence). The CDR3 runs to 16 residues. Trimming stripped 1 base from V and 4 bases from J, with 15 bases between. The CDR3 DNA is TGTGCCAGCAGCCAAGGCCCAATCCCCGGGGCAGATACGCAGTATTTT. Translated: CASSQGPIPGADTQYF.

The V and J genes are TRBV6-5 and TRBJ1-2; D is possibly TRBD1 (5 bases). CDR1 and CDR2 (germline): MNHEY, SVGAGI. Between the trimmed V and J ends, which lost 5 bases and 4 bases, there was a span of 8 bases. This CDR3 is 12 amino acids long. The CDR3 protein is CASSQGLYGYTF. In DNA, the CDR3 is TGTGCCAGCAGTCAGGGACTCTATGGCTACACCTTC.

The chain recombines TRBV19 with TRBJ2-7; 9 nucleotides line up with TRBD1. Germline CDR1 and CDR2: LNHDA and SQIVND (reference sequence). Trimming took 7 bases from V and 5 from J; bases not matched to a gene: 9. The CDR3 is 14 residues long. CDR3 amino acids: CASTPRDRVNEQYF. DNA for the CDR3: TGTGCCAGTACCCCTCGGGACAGGGTTAACGAGCAGTACTTC.

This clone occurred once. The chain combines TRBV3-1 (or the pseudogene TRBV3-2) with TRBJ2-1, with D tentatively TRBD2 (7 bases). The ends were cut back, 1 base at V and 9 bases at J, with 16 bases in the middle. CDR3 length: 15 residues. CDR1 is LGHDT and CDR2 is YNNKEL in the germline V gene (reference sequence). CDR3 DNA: TGTGCCAGCAGCCAAGGAGGGGGGGCCGCTACTGAGCAGTTCTTC. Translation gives CASSQGGGAATEQFF.

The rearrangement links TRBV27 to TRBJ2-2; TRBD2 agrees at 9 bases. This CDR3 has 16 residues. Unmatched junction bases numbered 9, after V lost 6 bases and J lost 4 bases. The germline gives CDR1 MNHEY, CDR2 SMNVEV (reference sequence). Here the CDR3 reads CASRNSGGVPTGELFF. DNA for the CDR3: TGTGCCAGCAGGAATAGCGGGGGAGTCCCCACCGGGGAGCTGTTTTTT.

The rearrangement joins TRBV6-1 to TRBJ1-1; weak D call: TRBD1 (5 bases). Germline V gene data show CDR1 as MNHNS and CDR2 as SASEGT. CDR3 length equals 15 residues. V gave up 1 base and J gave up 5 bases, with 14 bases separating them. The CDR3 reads CASSEGGRVRTEAFF. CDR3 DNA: TGTGCCAGCAGTGAAGGGGGCAGGGTCAGAACTGAAGCTTTCTTT.

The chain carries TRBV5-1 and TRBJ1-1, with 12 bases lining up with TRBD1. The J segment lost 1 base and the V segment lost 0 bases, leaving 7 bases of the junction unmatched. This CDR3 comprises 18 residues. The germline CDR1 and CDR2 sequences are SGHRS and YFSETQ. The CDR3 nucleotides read TGCGCCAGCAGCTTGGGTAGGGGGACAGGGGGCTCGAACACTGAAGCTTTCTTT. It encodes CASSLGRGTGGSNTEAFF.

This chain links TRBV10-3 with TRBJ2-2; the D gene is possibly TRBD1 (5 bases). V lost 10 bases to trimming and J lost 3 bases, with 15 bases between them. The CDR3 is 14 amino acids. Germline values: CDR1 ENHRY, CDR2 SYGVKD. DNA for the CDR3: TGTGCCACCAAGCAGGGCGCCGACACCGGGGAGCTGTTTTTT. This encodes CATKQGADTGELFF.

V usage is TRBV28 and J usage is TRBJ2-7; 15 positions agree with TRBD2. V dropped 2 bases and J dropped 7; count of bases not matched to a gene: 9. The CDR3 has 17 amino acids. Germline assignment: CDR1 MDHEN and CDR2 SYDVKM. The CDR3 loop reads CASSLKPGLAGGREQYF. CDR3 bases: TGTGCCAGCAGTTTAAAGCCCGGACTAGCGGGAGGGCGTGAGCAGTACTTC.

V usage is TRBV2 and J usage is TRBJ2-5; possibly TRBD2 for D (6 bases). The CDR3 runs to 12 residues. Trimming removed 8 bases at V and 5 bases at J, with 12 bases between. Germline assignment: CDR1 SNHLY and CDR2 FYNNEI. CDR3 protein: CASGGIEETQYF. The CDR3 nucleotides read TGTGCCAGCGGGGGGATTGAGGAGACCCAGTACTTC.

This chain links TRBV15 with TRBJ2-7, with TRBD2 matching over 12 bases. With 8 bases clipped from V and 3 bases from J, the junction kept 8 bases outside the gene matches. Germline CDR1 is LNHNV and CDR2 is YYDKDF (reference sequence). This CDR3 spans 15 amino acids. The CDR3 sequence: CATSSGRARLYEQYF. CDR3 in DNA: TGTGCCACCTCTAGCGGGAGGGCTAGACTCTACGAGCAGTACTTC.

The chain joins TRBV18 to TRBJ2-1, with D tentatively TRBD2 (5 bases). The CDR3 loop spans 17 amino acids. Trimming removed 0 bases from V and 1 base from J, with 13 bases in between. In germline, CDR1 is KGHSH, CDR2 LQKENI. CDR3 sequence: CASSPPMGGLSYNEQFF. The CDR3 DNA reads TGTGCCAGCTCACCACCTATGGGCGGACTGTCCTACAATGAGCAGTTCTTC.

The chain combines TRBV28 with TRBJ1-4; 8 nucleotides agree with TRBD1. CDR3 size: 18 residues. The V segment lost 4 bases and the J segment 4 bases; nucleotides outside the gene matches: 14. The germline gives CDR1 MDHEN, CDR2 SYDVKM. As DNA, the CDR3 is TGTGCCAGCAGTTCAAACCCGGGACAGGTCTCTTTTAATGAAAAACTGTTTTTT. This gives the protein CASSSNPGQVSFNEKLFF. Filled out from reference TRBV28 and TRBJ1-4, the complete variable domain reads DVKVTQSSRYLVKRTGEKVFLECVQDMDHENMFWYRQDPGLGLRLIYFSYDVKMKEKGDIPEGYSVSREKKERFSLILESASTNQTSMYLCASSSNPGQVSFNEKLFFGSGTQLSVL.

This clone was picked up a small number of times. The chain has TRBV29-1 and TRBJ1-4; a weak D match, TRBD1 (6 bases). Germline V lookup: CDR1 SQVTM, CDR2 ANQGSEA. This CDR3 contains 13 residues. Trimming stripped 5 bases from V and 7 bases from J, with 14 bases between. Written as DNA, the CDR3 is TGCAGCGTTTCGGACAGTAGAGGTGAAAAACTGTTTTTT. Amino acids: CSVSDSRGEKLFF.

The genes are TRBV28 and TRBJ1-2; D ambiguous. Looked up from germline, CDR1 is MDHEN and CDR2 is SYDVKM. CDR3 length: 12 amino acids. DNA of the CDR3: TGTGTTGGCGGGTCGACGAACTATGGCTACACCTTC. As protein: CVGGSTNYGYTF.

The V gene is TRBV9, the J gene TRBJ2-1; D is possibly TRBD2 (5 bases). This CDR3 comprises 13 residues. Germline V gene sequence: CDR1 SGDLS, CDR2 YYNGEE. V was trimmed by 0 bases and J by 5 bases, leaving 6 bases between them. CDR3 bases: TGTGCCAGCAGCGTAGGACTACACAATGAGCAGTTCTTC. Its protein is CASSVGLHNEQFF.

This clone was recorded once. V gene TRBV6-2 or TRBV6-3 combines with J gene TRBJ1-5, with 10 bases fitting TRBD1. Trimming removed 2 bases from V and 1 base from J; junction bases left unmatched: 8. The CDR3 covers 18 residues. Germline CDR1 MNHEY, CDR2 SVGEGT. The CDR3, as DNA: TGTGCCAGCAGTTACGTCTTAGGGACAGGGGAGAGCAATCAGCCCCAGCATTTT. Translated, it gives CASSYVLGTGESNQPQHF.

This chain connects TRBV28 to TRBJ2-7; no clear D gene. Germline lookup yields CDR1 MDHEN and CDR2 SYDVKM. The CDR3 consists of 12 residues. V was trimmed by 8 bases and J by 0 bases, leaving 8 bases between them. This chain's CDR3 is CASASSSYEQYF. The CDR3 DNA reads TGTGCCAGCGCCTCGAGCTCCTACGAGCAGTACTTC. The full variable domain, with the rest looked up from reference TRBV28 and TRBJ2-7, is DVKVTQSSRYLVKRTGEKVFLECVQDMDHENMFWYRQDPGLGLRLIYFSYDVKMKEKGDIPEGYSVSREKKERFSLILESASTNQTSMYLCASASSSYEQYFGPGTRLTVT.

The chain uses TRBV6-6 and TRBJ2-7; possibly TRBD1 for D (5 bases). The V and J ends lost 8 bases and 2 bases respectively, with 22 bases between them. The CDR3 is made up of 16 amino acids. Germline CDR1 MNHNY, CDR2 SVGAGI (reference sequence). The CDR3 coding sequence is TGTGCCAGCGCGCCATTTTTAGGGGAAGGCCCCTACGAGCAGTACTTC. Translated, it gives CASAPFLGEGPYEQYF.

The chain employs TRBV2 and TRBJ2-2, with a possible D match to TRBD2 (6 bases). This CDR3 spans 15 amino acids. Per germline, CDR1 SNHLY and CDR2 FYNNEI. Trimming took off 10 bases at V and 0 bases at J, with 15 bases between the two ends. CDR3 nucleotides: TGTGCCACCAAGGCGGCTAGCGCGAACACCGGGGAGCTGTTTTTT. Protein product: CATKAASANTGELFF.

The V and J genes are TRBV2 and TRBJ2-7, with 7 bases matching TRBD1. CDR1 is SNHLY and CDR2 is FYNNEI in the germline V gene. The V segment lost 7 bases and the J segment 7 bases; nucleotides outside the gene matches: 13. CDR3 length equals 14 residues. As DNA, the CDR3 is TGTGCCAGCACTCCGGACAGGCCGGGTCCGGAGCAGTACTTC. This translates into CASTPDRPGPEQYF.